This T cell receptor beta chain was recovered during a study of T cell repertoires in cytomegalovirus infection. Study-level background: Carrying CMV and the relevant HLA type showed in public TCR beta signatures.

Worth noting for this clonotype: What it recognizes is unknown.

This CDR3 region has 15 residues. Germline V gives CDR1 MNHEY, CDR2 SVGEGT. Trimming removed 5 bases from V and 1 base from J, with 15 bases in between. General study points: Dominating the ex vivo response were TCR beta clonotypes that were CMV-specific and HLA-C-restricted. Cumulative frequency of public TCR beta families picked out carriers of CMV plus the relevant HLA.

Each CDR3 protein gets one entry after TCRdb re-called the reads with MiXCR. The data hold 150,000 to 200,000 distinct CDR3 sequences, with 15% to 20% observed a single time. The chain carries TRBV6-2 or TRBV6-3 and TRBJ2-7; D may be TRBD1 (5 bases). The specimen sequenced was CD8+ T cells from PBMCs. This receptor was obtained from a human donor in good health (CMV status not recorded). Some clones in this sample may be carry-over from other donors' samples. The chain's CDR3 is CASSPPGQGSYEQYF. CDR3 coding DNA: TGTGCCAGCAGTCCCCCTGGGCAGGGATCCTACGAGCAGTACTTC.